The clone carrying this TCR beta chain was seen only a few times. Its antigen remains unknown. Expressed TCRB transcripts got sequenced, as all isolated RNA was reverse transcribed. The data were produced by immunoSEQ multiplex PCR, yet TCRdb's version contains in-frame clones alone and is incomplete. Found here are some 350,000 clones, less than 15% of them singletons; the top ten hold 0.013% to 0.015%. The sample originates from a study of beta chain features in type 1 diabetes. Overall study results and limits: Still unanswered here is whether HLA type influences TCRB rearrangement. TCRB CDR3s from Type 1 diabetes patients were moderately but significantly shorter in all four CD4+ subsets.

Trimming stripped 0 bases from V and 3 bases from J, with 5 bases between. CDR3 size: 14 residues. Per the germline V gene, CDR1 is SGHAT and CDR2 is FQNNGV. The sample comprised naive CD4+ T cells from blood. The receptor's source is a woman between 18 and 29 years old with type 1 diabetes. The V and J genes are TRBV11-2 and TRBJ1-4; D gene unclear. CDR3 protein: CASSLDSANEKLFF. The CDR3 DNA sequence: TGTGCCAGCAGCTTAGATTCGGCTAATGAAAAACTGTTTTTT.